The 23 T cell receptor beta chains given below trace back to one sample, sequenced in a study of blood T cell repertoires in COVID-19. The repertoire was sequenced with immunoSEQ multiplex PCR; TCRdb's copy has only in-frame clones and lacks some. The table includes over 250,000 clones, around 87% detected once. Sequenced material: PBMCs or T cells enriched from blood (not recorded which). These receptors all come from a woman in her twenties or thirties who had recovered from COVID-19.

The CDR3 bases are TGTGCCAGCAGTAGGACAGATAACACCGGGGAGCTGTTTTTT. Translation: CASSRTDNTGELFF. The chain couples TRBV6-5 to TRBJ2-2; a weak D match, TRBD1 (6 bases). Trimming removed 5 bases from V and 2 bases from J, with 9 bases in between. Germline-derived CDR1 and CDR2 are MNHEY and SVGAGI. The CDR3 spans 14 residues.

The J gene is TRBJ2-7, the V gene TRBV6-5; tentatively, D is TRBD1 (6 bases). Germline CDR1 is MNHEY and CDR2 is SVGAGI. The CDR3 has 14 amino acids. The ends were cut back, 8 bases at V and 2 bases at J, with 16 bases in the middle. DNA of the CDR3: TGTGCCAGCTACACTCACCAGGGGACCTACGAGCAGTACTTC. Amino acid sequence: CASYTHQGTYEQYF.

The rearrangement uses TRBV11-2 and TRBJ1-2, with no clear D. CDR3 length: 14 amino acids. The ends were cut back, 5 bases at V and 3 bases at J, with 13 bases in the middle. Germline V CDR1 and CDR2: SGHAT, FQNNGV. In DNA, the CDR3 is TGTGCCAGCAGCCGGCGGGCCGGTGACTATGGCTACACCTTC. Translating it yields CASSRRAGDYGYTF. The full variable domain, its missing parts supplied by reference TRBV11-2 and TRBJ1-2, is EAGVAQSPRYKIIEKRQSVAFWCNPISGHATLYWYQQILGQGPKLLIQFQNNGVVDDSQLPKDRFSAERLKGVDSTLKIQPAKLEDSAVYLCASSRRAGDYGYTFGSGTRLTVV.

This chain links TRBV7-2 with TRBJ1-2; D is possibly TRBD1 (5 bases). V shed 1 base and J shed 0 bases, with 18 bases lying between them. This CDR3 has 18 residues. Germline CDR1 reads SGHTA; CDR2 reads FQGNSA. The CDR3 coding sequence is TGTGCCAGCAGCTTAGTTCCAGGGCCCCCCTTCCCTAACTATGGCTACACCTTC. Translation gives CASSLVPGPPFPNYGYTF.

CDR3 in DNA: TGTGCCAGCAGCTCCTTCGGACAGGGAAGCTTCTATGGCTACACCTTC. Translation: CASSSFGQGSFYGYTF. V usage is TRBV11-2 and J usage is TRBJ1-2; 8 nucleotides align to TRBD1. Looked up from germline, CDR1 is SGHAT and CDR2 is FQNNGV. V trimming: 4 bases; J trimming: 4 bases; junction bases outside the gene matches: 11. This CDR3 comprises 16 residues.

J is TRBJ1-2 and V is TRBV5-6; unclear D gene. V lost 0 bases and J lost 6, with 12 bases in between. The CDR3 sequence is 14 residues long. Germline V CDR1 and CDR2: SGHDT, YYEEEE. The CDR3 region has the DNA TGTGCCAGCAGCTTGGCCGGGTCGGAGAATGGCTACACCTTC. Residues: CASSLAGSENGYTF.

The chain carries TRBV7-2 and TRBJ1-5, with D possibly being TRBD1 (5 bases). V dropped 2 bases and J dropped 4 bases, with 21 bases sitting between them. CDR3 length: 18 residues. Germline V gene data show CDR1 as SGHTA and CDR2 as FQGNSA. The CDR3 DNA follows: TGTGCCAGCAGCTTATCTCCCGCCGGGCAGGGTCGTAATCAGCCCCAGCATTTT. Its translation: CASSLSPAGQGRNQPQHF.

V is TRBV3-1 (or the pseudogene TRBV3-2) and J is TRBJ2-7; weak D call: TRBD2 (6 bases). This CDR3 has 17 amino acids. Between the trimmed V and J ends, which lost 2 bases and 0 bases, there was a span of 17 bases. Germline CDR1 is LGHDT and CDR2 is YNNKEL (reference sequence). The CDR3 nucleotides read TGTGCCAGCAGCCAATCGATGGCGGGGTATAGCTCCTACGAGCAGTACTTC. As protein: CASSQSMAGYSSYEQYF.

CDR3 protein: CASRTLQLNYGYTF. The DNA of the CDR3 is TGTGCCAGCAGGACCCTACAGCTTAACTATGGCTACACCTTC. The chain couples TRBV6-5 to TRBJ1-2, with D hard to call. Germline V gene lookup returns CDR1 MNHEY and CDR2 SVGAGI. V was shortened by 6 bases and J by 1 base, with 12 bases between the two germline ends. The length of the CDR3 is 14 residues.

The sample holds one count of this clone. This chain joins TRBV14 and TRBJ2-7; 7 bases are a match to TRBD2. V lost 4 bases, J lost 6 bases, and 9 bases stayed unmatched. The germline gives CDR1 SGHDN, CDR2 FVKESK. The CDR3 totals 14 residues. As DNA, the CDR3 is TGTGCCAGCAGCCCGCTCGACGAGCGGGGCGAGCAGTACTTC. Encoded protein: CASSPLDERGEQYF.

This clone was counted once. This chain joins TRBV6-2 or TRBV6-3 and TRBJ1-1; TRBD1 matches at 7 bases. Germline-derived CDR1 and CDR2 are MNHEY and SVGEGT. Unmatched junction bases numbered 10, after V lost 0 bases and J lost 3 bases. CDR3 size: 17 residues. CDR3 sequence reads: CASSYSFRRQGDTEAFF. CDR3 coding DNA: TGTGCCAGCAGTTACTCGTTTCGGAGACAGGGAGACACTGAAGCTTTCTTT.

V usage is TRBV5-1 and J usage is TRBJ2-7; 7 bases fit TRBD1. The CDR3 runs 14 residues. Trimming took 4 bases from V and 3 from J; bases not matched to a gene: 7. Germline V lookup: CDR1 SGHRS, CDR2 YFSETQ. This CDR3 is CASSTVGTDYEQYF. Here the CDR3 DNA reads TGCGCCAGCAGCACGGTGGGGACAGACTACGAGCAGTACTTC.

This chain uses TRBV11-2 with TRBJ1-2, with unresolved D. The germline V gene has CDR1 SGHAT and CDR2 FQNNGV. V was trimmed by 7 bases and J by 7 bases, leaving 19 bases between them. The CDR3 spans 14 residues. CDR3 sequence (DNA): TGTGCCAGCACTAAACACGGGCGGGGAGGTGGCTACACCTTC. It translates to CASTKHGRGGGYTF.

Here the CDR3 reads CASSPRTGAYNEQFF. The CDR3 bases are TGTGCCAGCAGCCCCCGGACAGGGGCTTACAATGAGCAGTTCTTC. The chain has TRBV7-8 and TRBJ2-1, with 9 bases lining up with TRBD1. The CDR3 is 15 amino acids. With V trimmed by 5 bases and J by 4 bases, 6 bases remained unmatched. Germline lookup yields CDR1 SGHVS and CDR2 FQNEAQ. Complete variable domain (other parts from reference TRBV7-8 and TRBJ2-1): GAGVSQSPRYKVAKRGQDVALRCDPISGHVSLFWYQQALGQGPEFLTYFQNEAQLDKSGLPSDRFFAERPEGSVSTLKIQRTQQEDSAVYLCASSPRTGAYNEQFFGPGTRLTVL.

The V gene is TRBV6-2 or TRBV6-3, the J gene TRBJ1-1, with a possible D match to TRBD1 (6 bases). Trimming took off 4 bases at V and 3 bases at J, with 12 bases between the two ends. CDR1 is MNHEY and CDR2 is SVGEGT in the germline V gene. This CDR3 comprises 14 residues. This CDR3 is CASSFGTIYTEAFF. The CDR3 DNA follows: TGTGCCAGCAGTTTCGGGACAATTTACACTGAAGCTTTCTTT.

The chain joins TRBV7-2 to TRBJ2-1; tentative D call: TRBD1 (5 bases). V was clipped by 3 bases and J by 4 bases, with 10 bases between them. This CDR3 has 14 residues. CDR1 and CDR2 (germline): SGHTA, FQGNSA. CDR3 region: CASSLLPGYNEQFF. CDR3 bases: TGTGCCAGCAGCTTGCTTCCAGGGTACAATGAGCAGTTCTTC.

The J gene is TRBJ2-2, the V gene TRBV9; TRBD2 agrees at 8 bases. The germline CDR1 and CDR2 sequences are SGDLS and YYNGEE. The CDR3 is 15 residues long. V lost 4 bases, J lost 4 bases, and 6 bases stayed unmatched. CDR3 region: CASSPRGAGTGELFF. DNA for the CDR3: TGTGCCAGCAGCCCGCGGGGGGCGGGCACCGGGGAGCTGTTTTTT.

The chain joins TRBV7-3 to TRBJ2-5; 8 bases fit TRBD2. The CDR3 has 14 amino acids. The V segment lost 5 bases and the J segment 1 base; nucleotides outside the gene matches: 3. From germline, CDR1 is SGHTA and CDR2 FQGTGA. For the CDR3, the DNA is TGTGCCAGCAGCGCGGGGGGACCCCAAGAGACCCAGTACTTC. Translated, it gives CASSAGGPQETQYF. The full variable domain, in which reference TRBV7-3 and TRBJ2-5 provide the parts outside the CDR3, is GAGVSQTPSNKVTEKGKYVELRCDPISGHTALYWYRQSLGQGPEFLIYFQGTGAADDSGLPNDRFFAVRPEGSVSTLKIQRTERGDSAVYLCASSAGGPQETQYFGPGTRLLVL.

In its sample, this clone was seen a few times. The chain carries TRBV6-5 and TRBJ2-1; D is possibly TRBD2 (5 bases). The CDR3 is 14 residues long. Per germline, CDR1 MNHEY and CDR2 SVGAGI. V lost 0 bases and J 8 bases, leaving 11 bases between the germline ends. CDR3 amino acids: CASSYSNGVDEQFF. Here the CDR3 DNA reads TGTGCCAGCAGTTACTCGAACGGGGTCGATGAGCAGTTCTTC.

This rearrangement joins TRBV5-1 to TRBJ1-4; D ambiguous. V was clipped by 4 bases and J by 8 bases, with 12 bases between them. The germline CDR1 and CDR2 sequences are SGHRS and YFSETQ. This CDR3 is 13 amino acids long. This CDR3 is CASSRAPQEKLFF. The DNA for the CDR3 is TGCGCCAGCAGCCGCGCCCCGCAAGAAAAACTGTTTTTT.

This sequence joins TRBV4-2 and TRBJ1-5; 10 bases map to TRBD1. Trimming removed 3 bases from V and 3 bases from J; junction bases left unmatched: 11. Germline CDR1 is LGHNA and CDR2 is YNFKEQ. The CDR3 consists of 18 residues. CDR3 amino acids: CASSQPPAGTGVNQPQHF. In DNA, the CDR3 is TGTGCCAGCAGCCAGCCACCTGCCGGGACAGGGGTCAATCAGCCCCAGCATTTT.

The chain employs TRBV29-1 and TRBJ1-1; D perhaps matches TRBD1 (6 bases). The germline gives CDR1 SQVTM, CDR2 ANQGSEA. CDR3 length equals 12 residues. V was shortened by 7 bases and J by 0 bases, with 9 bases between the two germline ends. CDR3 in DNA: TGCAGCGCAGGACAGATGAACACTGAAGCTTTCTTT. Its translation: CSAGQMNTEAFF.

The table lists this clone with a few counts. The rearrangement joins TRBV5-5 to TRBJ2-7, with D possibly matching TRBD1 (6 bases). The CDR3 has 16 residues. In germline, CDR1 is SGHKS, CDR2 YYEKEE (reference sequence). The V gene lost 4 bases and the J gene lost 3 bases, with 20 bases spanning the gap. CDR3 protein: CASSLGLRTDLYEQYF. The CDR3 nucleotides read TGTGCCAGCAGCCTGGGGTTGAGGACAGACCTCTACGAGCAGTACTTC.